This is a list of T cell receptor beta chains from one sample in a study of cytomegalovirus exposure and HLA in healthy donors. The repertoire was sequenced with immunoSEQ multiplex PCR; TCRdb's copy has only in-frame clones and lacks some. Found here are about 100,000 clones, around 80% of them singletons; the top ten hold 4%. The sequencing sample was made of PBMCs. These receptor sequences come from a woman between 50 and 59 years old in good health and CMV-seropositive. The CDR3 runs from the conserved cysteine through the conserved F or W. A D gene is named only where the DNA matches it firmly. Size values are once, few and many counts, or a class for expanded clones, and some rows have none.

clone_size: -
v_call: TRBV4-2
d_call: -
j_call: TRBJ2-7
cdr3_aa: CASSPTEAYEQYF
cdr3_nt: TGTGCCAGCAGCCCGACAGAAGCCTACGAGCAGTACTTC

clone_size: -
v_call: TRBV9
d_call: -
j_call: TRBJ2-7
cdr3_aa: CASSVGGGVSYEQYF
cdr3_nt: TGTGCCAGCAGCGTAGGAGGGGGGGTCTCCTACGAGCAGTACTTC

clone_size: -
v_call: TRBV5-1
d_call: TRBD2
j_call: TRBJ2-3
cdr3_aa: CASRLTKSGGLADTQYF
cdr3_nt: TGCGCCAGCAGACTTACCAAGAGCGGGGGTTTAGCAGATACGCAGTATTTT

clone_size: -
v_call: TRBV30
d_call: -
j_call: TRBJ2-6
cdr3_aa: CAWSTPRGSGANVLTF
cdr3_nt: TGTGCCTGGAGTACTCCCCGGGGCTCTGGGGCCAACGTCCTGACTTTC

clone_size: -
v_call: TRBV5-1
d_call: -
j_call: TRBJ1-2
cdr3_aa: CASSPGTASLNYGYTF
cdr3_nt: TGCGCCAGCAGCCCCGGGACTGCTTCCCTTAACTATGGCTACACCTTC

clone_size: once
v_call: TRBV5-1
d_call: -
j_call: TRBJ2-2
cdr3_aa: CASSYRTELKNTGELFF
cdr3_nt: TGCGCCAGCAGCTACCGGACAGAGTTGAAGAACACCGGGGAGCTGTTTTTT

clone_size: -
v_call: TRBV10-3
d_call: -
j_call: TRBJ2-7
cdr3_aa: CAIRDDGREGYEQYF
cdr3_nt: TGTGCCATCAGAGACGACGGGAGAGAGGGCTACGAGCAGTACTTC

clone_size: -
v_call: TRBV7-6
d_call: TRBD2
j_call: TRBJ2-7
cdr3_aa: CASRTPGTSGSYEQYF
cdr3_nt: TGTGCCAGCAGGACACCCGGGACTAGCGGTTCCTACGAGCAGTACTTC

clone_size: -
v_call: TRBV30
d_call: TRBD1
j_call: TRBJ1-6
cdr3_aa: CAWSRDRDRGNSPLHF
cdr3_nt: TGTGCCTGGAGTAGGGACAGGGACCGAGGAAATTCACCCCTCCACTTT

clone_size: -
v_call: TRBV30
d_call: -
j_call: TRBJ1-1
cdr3_aa: CAWSVRGDTEAFF
cdr3_nt: TGTGCCTGGAGTGTCCGGGGGGACACTGAAGCTTTCTTT

clone_size: -
v_call: TRBV7-6
d_call: TRBD2
j_call: TRBJ2-3
cdr3_aa: CASSLDLLAGGGDTQYF
cdr3_nt: TGTGCCAGCAGCTTAGACTTACTAGCGGGGGGAGGGGATACGCAGTATTTT

clone_size: -
v_call: TRBV5-6
d_call: -
j_call: TRBJ1-3
cdr3_aa: CASSLEGDSGNTIYF
cdr3_nt: TGTGCCAGCAGCTTGGAAGGGGACTCTGGAAACACCATATATTTT

clone_size: few
v_call: TRBV4-1
d_call: TRBD1
j_call: TRBJ2-1
cdr3_aa: CASSRGQEAYNEQFF
cdr3_nt: TGCGCCAGCAGCCGAGGACAGGAGGCCTACAATGAGCAGTTCTTC

clone_size: -
v_call: TRBV5-1
d_call: TRBD1
j_call: TRBJ1-4
cdr3_aa: CASSDLGTGNEKLFF
cdr3_nt: TGCGCCAGCAGCGATCTCGGGACAGGGAATGAAAAACTGTTTTTT

clone_size: -
v_call: TRBV30
d_call: -
j_call: TRBJ2-7
cdr3_aa: CAWSHNSHTEQYF
cdr3_nt: TGTGCCTGGAGTCACAACAGTCACACCGAGCAGTACTTC

clone_size: once
v_call: TRBV15
d_call: TRBD1
j_call: TRBJ2-5
cdr3_aa: CATSRGTGGQETQYF
cdr3_nt: TGTGCCACCAGCAGAGGGACAGGGGGACAAGAGACCCAGTACTTC

clone_size: -
v_call: TRBV29-1
d_call: TRBD2
j_call: TRBJ2-1
cdr3_aa: CSVEDPGLAGLSSYNEQFF
cdr3_nt: TGCAGCGTTGAAGATCCCGGACTAGCGGGCCTTAGCTCCTACAATGAGCAGTTCTTC

clone_size: once
v_call: TRBV7-3
d_call: TRBD2
j_call: TRBJ2-1
cdr3_aa: CASSLENLGRLAPTLSYNEQFF
cdr3_nt: TGTGCCAGCAGCTTAGAAAATTTGGGGCGACTAGCGCCAACTCTCTCCTACAATGAGCAGTTCTTC

clone_size: -
v_call: TRBV9
d_call: TRBD2
j_call: TRBJ2-7
cdr3_aa: CASSVGGGNEQYF
cdr3_nt: TGTGCCAGCAGCGTTGGGGGGGGAAACGAGCAGTACTTC

clone_size: once
v_call: TRBV6-4
d_call: TRBD1
j_call: TRBJ2-3
cdr3_aa: CASSELLGQSDTQYF
cdr3_nt: TGTGCCAGCAGTGAATTATTGGGACAGTCCGATACGCAGTATTTT

clone_size: -
v_call: TRBV19
d_call: TRBD1
j_call: TRBJ2-5
cdr3_aa: CASSPVAGTEETQYF
cdr3_nt: TGTGCCAGTAGTCCGGTGGCTGGGACAGAAGAGACCCAGTACTTC

clone_size: -
v_call: TRBV11-2
d_call: -
j_call: TRBJ1-1
cdr3_aa: CASSYQQGGTEAFF
cdr3_nt: TGTGCCAGCAGCTACCAACAGGGTGGCACTGAAGCTTTCTTT

clone_size: -
v_call: TRBV30
d_call: -
j_call: TRBJ2-3
cdr3_aa: CAWSGPRWGEATTDTQYF
cdr3_nt: TGTGCCTGGAGTGGTCCTCGGTGGGGGGAGGCCACCACAGATACGCAGTATTTT

clone_size: -
v_call: TRBV9
d_call: -
j_call: TRBJ2-1
cdr3_aa: CASSVNSEQFF
cdr3_nt: TGTGCCAGCAGCGTAAACAGTGAGCAGTTCTTC

clone_size: -
v_call: TRBV6-5
d_call: -
j_call: TRBJ1-1
cdr3_aa: CASRYQGVNTEAFF
cdr3_nt: TGTGCCAGCAGGTATCAAGGGGTGAACACTGAAGCTTTCTTT

clone_size: -
v_call: TRBV10-3
d_call: -
j_call: TRBJ2-2
cdr3_aa: CAISAGQFPTGELFF
cdr3_nt: TGTGCCATCAGCGCGGGACAGTTCCCCACCGGGGAGCTGTTTTTT

clone_size: -
v_call: TRBV27
d_call: TRBD1
j_call: TRBJ2-3
cdr3_aa: CASSSPGGSDTQYF
cdr3_nt: TGTGCCAGCAGTTCTCCAGGGGGCTCAGATACGCAGTATTTT

clone_size: -
v_call: TRBV4-1
d_call: TRBD2
j_call: TRBJ2-3
cdr3_aa: CASTSIVSLAGGTDTQYF
cdr3_nt: TGCGCCAGCACCTCTATAGTCTCGCTAGCGGGAGGCACAGATACGCAGTATTTT

clone_size: -
v_call: TRBV11-1
d_call: -
j_call: TRBJ1-6
cdr3_aa: CASALGGYSPLHF
cdr3_nt: TGTGCCAGCGCCTTGGGGGGGTATTCACCCCTCCACTTT

clone_size: -
v_call: TRBV14
d_call: -
j_call: TRBJ2-7
cdr3_aa: CASSQGQVYEQYF
cdr3_nt: TGTGCCAGCAGCCAAGGACAGGTCTACGAGCAGTACTTC

clone_size: -
v_call: TRBV5-6
d_call: -
j_call: TRBJ2-1
cdr3_aa: CASSLGGARVDEQFF
cdr3_nt: TGTGCCAGCAGCTTGGGCGGGGCGCGGGTCGATGAGCAGTTCTTC

clone_size: few
v_call: TRBV4-2
d_call: -
j_call: TRBJ2-7
cdr3_aa: CASSQATGIAYEQYF
cdr3_nt: TGTGCCAGCAGCCAAGCCACAGGGATTGCCTACGAGCAGTACTTC

clone_size: -
v_call: TRBV27
d_call: TRBD1
j_call: TRBJ2-3
cdr3_aa: CASSFLLRDRVADTQYF
cdr3_nt: TGTGCCAGCAGTTTCCTCCTTCGGGACAGGGTTGCAGATACGCAGTATTTT

clone_size: once
v_call: TRBV18
d_call: -
j_call: TRBJ2-1
cdr3_aa: CASSSSEQFF
cdr3_nt: TGTGCCAGCAGTTCGAGTGAGCAGTTCTTC

clone_size: -
v_call: TRBV7-8
d_call: -
j_call: TRBJ1-3
cdr3_aa: CASSLAGRYSGNTIYF
cdr3_nt: TGTGCCAGCAGCTTGGCCGGGAGATACTCTGGAAACACCATATATTTT

clone_size: -
v_call: TRBV5-8
d_call: -
j_call: TRBJ2-4
cdr3_aa: CASRYHDLAKNIQYF
cdr3_nt: TGTGCCAGCAGGTACCACGACTTGGCCAAAAACATTCAGTACTTC

clone_size: few
v_call: TRBV9
d_call: -
j_call: TRBJ2-7
cdr3_aa: CASSDGVIYEQYF
cdr3_nt: TGTGCCAGCAGCGACGGGGTTATCTACGAGCAGTACTTC

clone_size: -
v_call: TRBV5-6
d_call: TRBD1
j_call: TRBJ1-2
cdr3_aa: CASSLGGGGRGYTF
cdr3_nt: TGTGCCAGCAGCTTGGGTGGAGGGGGCCGGGGCTACACCTTC

clone_size: -
v_call: TRBV2
d_call: -
j_call: TRBJ1-2
cdr3_aa: CASAEGVGYGYTF
cdr3_nt: TGTGCCAGCGCCGAAGGGGTAGGCTATGGCTACACCTTC

clone_size: -
v_call: TRBV7-9
d_call: -
j_call: TRBJ2-1
cdr3_aa: CSSGHDEQFF
cdr3_nt: TGTTCCAGCGGCCACGATGAGCAGTTCTTC

clone_size: -
v_call: TRBV19
d_call: TRBD2
j_call: TRBJ2-1
cdr3_aa: CASKGLAGHYNEQFF
cdr3_nt: TGTGCCAGTAAAGGGCTAGCGGGTCACTACAATGAGCAGTTCTTC

clone_size: once
v_call: TRBV7-3
d_call: -
j_call: TRBJ2-3
cdr3_aa: CASSLEGLTDTQYF
cdr3_nt: TGTGCCAGCAGCTTAGAGGGTCTCACAGATACGCAGTATTTT

clone_size: -
v_call: TRBV27
d_call: -
j_call: TRBJ2-5
cdr3_aa: CASSLSLGGETQYF
cdr3_nt: TGTGCCAGCAGTTTATCGTTAGGGGGAGAGACCCAGTACTTC

clone_size: -
v_call: TRBV10-2
d_call: TRBD1
j_call: TRBJ1-5
cdr3_aa: CASSTGVSNQPQHF
cdr3_nt: TGCGCCAGCAGTACAGGGGTGTCTAACCAGCCCCAGCATTTT

clone_size: -
v_call: TRBV7-9
d_call: TRBD1
j_call: TRBJ1-2
cdr3_aa: CSSSLGTGGSISNYGYTF
cdr3_nt: TGTTCCAGCAGCTTAGGGACAGGGGGCTCTATTTCTAACTATGGCTACACCTTC

clone_size: -
v_call: TRBV7-2
d_call: TRBD1
j_call: TRBJ2-7
cdr3_aa: CASSRDRSYEQYF
cdr3_nt: TGTGCCAGCAGCCGGGACAGGAGCTACGAGCAGTACTTC

clone_size: few
v_call: TRBV5-6
d_call: TRBD2
j_call: TRBJ2-1
cdr3_aa: CASSLGRAGSYNEQFF
cdr3_nt: TGTGCCAGCAGTCTGGGGAGGGCGGGATCCTACAATGAGCAGTTCTTC

clone_size: -
v_call: TRBV6-4
d_call: -
j_call: TRBJ1-5
cdr3_aa: CARGGGQTNQPQHF
cdr3_nt: TGTGCCAGGGGGGGAGGTCAGACCAATCAGCCCCAGCATTTT

clone_size: -
v_call: TRBV6-1
d_call: -
j_call: TRBJ2-7
cdr3_aa: CASSVQGTYEQYF
cdr3_nt: TGTGCCAGCAGTGTACAGGGAACCTACGAGCAGTACTTC

clone_size: few
v_call: TRBV11-2
d_call: TRBD1
j_call: TRBJ2-2
cdr3_aa: CASSLSRPGQGDTGELFF
cdr3_nt: TGTGCCAGCAGCTTATCACGTCCGGGACAGGGGGACACCGGGGAGCTGTTTTTT

clone_size: -
v_call: TRBV5-6
d_call: TRBD1
j_call: TRBJ1-2
cdr3_aa: CASSLRDRGIYGYTF
cdr3_nt: TGTGCCAGCAGCTTGAGGGACAGGGGGATCTATGGCTACACCTTC

clone_size: -
v_call: TRBV6-5
d_call: TRBD1
j_call: TRBJ1-4
cdr3_aa: CASSQGAHGEKLFF
cdr3_nt: TGTGCCAGCAGTCAGGGGGCTCATGGAGAAAAACTGTTTTTT

clone_size: -
v_call: TRBV6-5
d_call: TRBD2
j_call: TRBJ2-5
cdr3_aa: CASSWGGIETQYF
cdr3_nt: TGTGCCAGCAGTTGGGGGGGGATAGAGACCCAGTACTTC

clone_size: -
v_call: TRBV9
d_call: -
j_call: TRBJ1-3
cdr3_aa: CASSVGGGVTGNTIYF
cdr3_nt: TGTGCCAGCAGCGTAGGGGGAGGGGTAACTGGAAACACCATATATTTT

clone_size: -
v_call: TRBV30
d_call: -
j_call: TRBJ2-5
cdr3_aa: CAWSQGWETQYF
cdr3_nt: TGTGCCTGGAGTCAGGGGTGGGAGACCCAGTACTTC

clone_size: once
v_call: TRBV10-2
d_call: TRBD1
j_call: TRBJ2-6
cdr3_aa: CASRPQTGAGANVLTF
cdr3_nt: TGCGCCAGCAGACCGCAGACAGGGGCTGGGGCCAACGTCCTGACTTTC

clone_size: once
v_call: TRBV30
d_call: -
j_call: TRBJ1-5
cdr3_aa: CAWDQGGSNQPQHF
cdr3_nt: TGTGCCTGGGACCAGGGTGGAAGCAATCAGCCCCAGCATTTT

clone_size: -
v_call: TRBV9
d_call: -
j_call: TRBJ1-5
cdr3_aa: CASSVAPGANQPQHF
cdr3_nt: TGTGCCAGCAGCGTAGCGCCGGGTGCGAATCAGCCCCAGCATTTT